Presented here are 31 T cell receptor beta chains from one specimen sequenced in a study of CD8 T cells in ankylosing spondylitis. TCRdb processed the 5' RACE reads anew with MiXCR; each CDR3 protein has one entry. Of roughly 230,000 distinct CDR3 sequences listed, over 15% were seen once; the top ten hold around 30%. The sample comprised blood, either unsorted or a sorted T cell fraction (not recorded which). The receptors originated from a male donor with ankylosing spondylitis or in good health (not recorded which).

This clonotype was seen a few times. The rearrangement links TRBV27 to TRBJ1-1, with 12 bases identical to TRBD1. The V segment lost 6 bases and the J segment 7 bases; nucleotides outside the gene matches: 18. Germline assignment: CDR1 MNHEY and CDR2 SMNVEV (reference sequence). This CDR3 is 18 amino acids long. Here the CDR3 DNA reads TGTGCCAGCAGAATGTACCCCCCCCCGGGACAGGGGGCGGTTGAAGCTTTCTTT. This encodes CASRMYPPPGQGAVEAFF.

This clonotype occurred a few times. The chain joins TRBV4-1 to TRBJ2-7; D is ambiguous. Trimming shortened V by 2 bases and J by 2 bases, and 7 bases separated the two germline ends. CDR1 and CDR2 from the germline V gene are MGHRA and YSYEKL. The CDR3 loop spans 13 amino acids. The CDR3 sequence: CASSQSSTYEQYF. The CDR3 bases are TGCGCCAGCAGCCAATCCAGCACCTACGAGCAGTACTTC.

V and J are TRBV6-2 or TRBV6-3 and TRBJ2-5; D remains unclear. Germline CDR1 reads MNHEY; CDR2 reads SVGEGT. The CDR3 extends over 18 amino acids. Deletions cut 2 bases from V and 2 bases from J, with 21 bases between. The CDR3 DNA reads TGTGCCAGCAGTTACCCTCTTGTCACCTCGTCTGCTCAAGAGACCCAGTACTTC. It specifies CASSYPLVTSSAQETQYF.

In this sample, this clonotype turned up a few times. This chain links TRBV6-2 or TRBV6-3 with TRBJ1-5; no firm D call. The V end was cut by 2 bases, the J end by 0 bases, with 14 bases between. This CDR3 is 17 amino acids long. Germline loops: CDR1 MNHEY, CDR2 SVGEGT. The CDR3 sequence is CASSYLRTENSNQPQHF. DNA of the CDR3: TGTGCCAGCAGTTACCTACGGACGGAGAATAGCAATCAGCCCCAGCATTTT.

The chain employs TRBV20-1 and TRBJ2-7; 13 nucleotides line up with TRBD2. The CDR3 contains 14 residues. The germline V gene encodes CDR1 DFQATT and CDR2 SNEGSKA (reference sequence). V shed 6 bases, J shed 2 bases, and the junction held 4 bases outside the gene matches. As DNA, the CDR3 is TGCAGTGCCCCGGGACTAGCGGGAACCTACGAGCAGTACTTC. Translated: CSAPGLAGTYEQYF.

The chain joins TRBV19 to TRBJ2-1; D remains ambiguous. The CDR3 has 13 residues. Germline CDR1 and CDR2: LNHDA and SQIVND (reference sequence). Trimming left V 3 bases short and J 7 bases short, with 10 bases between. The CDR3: CASSIWLANEQFF. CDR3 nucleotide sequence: TGTGCCAGTAGTATTTGGCTTGCTAATGAGCAGTTCTTC.

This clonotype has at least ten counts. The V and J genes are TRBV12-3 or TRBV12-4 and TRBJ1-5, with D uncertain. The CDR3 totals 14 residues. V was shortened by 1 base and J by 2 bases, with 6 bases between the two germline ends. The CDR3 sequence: CASSLDWGNQPQHF. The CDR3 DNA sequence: TGTGCCAGCAGTTTAGACTGGGGCAATCAGCCCCAGCATTTT.

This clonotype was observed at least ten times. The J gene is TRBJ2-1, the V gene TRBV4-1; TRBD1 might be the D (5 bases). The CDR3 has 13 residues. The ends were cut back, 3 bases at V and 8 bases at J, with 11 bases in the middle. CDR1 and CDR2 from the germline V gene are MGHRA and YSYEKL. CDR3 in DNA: TGCGCCAGCAGCCAGGGGCCGGGTGATGAGCAGTTCTTC. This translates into CASSQGPGDEQFF.

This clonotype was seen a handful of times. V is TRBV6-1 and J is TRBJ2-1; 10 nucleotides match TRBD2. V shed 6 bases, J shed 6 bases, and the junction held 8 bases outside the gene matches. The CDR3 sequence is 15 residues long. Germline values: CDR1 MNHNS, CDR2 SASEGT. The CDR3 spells CASRSLAGDGNEQFF. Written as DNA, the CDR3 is TGTGCCAGCAGGAGCCTAGCGGGAGACGGCAATGAGCAGTTCTTC.

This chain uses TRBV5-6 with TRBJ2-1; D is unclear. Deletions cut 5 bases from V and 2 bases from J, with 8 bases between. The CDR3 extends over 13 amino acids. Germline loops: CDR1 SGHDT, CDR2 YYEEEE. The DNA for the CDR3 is TGTGCCAGCAGTGTCTTGGCCTACAATGAGCAGTTCTTC. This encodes CASSVLAYNEQFF.

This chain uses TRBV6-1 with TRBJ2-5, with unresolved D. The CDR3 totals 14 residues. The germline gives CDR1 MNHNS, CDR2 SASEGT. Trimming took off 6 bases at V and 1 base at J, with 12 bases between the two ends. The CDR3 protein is CASSQPDLQETQYF. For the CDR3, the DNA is TGTGCCAGCAGCCAACCCGACCTCCAAGAGACCCAGTACTTC.

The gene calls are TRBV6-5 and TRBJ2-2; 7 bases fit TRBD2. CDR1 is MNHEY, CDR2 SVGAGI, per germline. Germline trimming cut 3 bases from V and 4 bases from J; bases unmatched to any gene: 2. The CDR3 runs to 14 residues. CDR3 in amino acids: CASSYRGGTGELFF. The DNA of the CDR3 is TGTGCCAGCAGTTATCGCGGGGGCACCGGGGAGCTGTTTTTT.

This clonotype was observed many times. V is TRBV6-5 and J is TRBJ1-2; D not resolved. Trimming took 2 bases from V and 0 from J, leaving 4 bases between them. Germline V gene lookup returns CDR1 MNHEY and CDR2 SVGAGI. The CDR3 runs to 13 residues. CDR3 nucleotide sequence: TGTGCCAGCAGTTACGCAGCTAACTATGGCTACACCTTC. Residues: CASSYAANYGYTF.

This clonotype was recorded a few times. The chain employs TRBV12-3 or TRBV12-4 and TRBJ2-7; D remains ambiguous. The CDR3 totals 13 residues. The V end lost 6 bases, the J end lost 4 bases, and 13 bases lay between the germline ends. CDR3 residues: CASRSGGGYEQYF. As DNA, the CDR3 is TGTGCCAGCAGATCAGGCGGCGGATACGAGCAGTACTTC.

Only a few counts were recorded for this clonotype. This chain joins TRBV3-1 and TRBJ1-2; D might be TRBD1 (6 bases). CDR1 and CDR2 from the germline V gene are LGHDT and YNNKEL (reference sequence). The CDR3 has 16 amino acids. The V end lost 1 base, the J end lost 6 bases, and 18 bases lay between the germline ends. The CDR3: CASSQAPGHRFDGYTF. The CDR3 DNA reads TGTGCCAGCAGCCAAGCCCCGGGACACCGGTTTGATGGCTACACCTTC.

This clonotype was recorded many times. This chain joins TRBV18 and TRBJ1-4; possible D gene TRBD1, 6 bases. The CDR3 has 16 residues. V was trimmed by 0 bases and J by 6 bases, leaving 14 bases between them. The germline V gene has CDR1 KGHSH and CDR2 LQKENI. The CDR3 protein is CASSPPGLPGDEKLFF. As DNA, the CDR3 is TGTGCCAGCTCACCACCGGGACTTCCAGGGGATGAAAAACTGTTTTTT.

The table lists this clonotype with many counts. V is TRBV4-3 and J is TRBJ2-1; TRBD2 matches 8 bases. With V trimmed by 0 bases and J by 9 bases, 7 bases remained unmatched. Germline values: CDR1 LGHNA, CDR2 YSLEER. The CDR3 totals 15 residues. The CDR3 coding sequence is TGCGCCAGCAGCCAAGAGAACGGGAGGGCCGGTGAGCAGTTCTTC. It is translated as CASSQENGRAGEQFF.

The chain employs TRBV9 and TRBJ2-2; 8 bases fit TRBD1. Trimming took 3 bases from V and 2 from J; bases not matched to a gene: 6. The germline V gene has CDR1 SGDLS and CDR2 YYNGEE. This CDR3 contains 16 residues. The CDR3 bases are TGTGCCAGCAGCGCCCGGGACAGGAGCAACACCGGGGAGCTGTTTTTT. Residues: CASSARDRSNTGELFF.

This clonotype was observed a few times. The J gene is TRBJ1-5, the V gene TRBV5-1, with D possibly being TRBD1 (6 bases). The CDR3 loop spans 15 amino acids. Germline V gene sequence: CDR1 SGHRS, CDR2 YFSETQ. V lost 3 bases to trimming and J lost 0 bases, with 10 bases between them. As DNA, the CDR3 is TGCGCCAGCAGCTCAGGGGATTTTAGCAATCAGCCCCAGCATTTT. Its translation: CASSSGDFSNQPQHF. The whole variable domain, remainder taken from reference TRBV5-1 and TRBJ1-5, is KAGVTQTPRYLIKTRGQQVTLSCSPISGHRSVSWYQQTPGQGLQFLFEYFSETQRNKGNFPGRFSGRQFSNSRSEMNVSTLELGDSALYLCASSSGDFSNQPQHFGDGTRLSIL.

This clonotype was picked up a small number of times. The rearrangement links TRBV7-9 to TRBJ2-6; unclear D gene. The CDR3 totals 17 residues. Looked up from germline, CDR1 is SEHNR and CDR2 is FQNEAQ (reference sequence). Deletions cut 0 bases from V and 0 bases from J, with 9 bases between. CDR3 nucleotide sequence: TGTGCCAGCAGCTTAGCCCTCCAGTCCTCTGGGGCCAACGTCCTGACTTTC. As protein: CASSLALQSSGANVLTF.

In nucleotides, the CDR3 is TGCAGTGCTAGATCTGGCGCCCCGGAGCAGTACTTC. This sequence encodes CSARSGAPEQYF. The rearrangement uses TRBV20-1 and TRBJ2-7; no firm D call. Trimming removed 2 bases at V and 7 bases at J, with 12 bases between. The CDR3 runs 12 residues. Germline V gene data show CDR1 as DFQATT and CDR2 as SNEGSKA (reference sequence).

CDR3 protein: CASSLVRHTEAFF. The CDR3 DNA reads as TGTGCCAGCAGCTTAGTTCGCCATACTGAAGCTTTCTTT. The J gene is TRBJ1-1, the V gene TRBV11-2; D not certain. Germline assignment: CDR1 SGHAT and CDR2 FQNNGV. The CDR3 has 13 amino acids. Trimming pared 1 base from V and 5 bases from J, leaving 8 bases between.

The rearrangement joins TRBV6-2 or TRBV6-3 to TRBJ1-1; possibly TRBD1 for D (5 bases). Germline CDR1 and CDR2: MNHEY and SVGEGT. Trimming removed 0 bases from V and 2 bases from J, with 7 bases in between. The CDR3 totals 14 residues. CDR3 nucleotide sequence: TGTGCCAGCAGTTACTCGGGGGGAAACACTGAAGCTTTCTTT. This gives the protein CASSYSGGNTEAFF.

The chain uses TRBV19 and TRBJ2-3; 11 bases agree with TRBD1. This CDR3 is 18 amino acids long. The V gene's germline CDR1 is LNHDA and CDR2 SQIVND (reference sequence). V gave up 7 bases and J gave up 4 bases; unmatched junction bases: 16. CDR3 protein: CASMAWTGGDAQADTQYF. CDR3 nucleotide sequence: TGTGCCAGTATGGCCTGGACAGGGGGCGATGCCCAGGCAGATACGCAGTATTTT. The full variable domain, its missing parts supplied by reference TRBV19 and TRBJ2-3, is DGGITQSPKYLFRKEGQNVTLSCEQNLNHDAMYWYRQDPGQGLRLIYYSQIVNDFQKGDIAEGYSVSREKKESFPLTVTSAQKNPTAFYLCASMAWTGGDAQADTQYFGPGTRLTVL.

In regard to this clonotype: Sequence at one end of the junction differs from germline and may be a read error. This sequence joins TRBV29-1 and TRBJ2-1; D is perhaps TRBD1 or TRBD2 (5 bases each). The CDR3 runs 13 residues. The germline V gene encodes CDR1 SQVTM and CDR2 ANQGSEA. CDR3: CSLDGAGDNEQFF. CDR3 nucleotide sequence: TGCAGCCTTGACGGGGCAGGTGACAATGAGCAGTTCTTC.

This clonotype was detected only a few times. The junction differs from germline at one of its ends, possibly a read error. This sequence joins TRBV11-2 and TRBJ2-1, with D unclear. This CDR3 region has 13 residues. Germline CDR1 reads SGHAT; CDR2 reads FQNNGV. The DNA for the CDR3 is TGTGCCAGCAGCTTAGCCTCCAACAATGAGCAGTTCTTC. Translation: CASSLASNNEQFF.

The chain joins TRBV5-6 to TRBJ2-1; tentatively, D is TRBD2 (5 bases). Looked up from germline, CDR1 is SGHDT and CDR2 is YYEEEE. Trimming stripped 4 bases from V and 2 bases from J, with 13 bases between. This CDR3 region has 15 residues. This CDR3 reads CASSRRDLPYNEQFF. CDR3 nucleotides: TGTGCCAGCAGCCGACGGGATTTGCCCTACAATGAGCAGTTCTTC.

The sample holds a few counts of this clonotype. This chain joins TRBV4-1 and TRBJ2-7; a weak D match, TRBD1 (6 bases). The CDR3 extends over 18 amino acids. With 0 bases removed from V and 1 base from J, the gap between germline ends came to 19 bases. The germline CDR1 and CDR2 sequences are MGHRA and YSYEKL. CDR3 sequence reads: CASSQDPTGDTFSYEQYF. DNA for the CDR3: TGCGCCAGCAGCCAAGATCCGACAGGCGACACTTTTTCCTACGAGCAGTACTTC.

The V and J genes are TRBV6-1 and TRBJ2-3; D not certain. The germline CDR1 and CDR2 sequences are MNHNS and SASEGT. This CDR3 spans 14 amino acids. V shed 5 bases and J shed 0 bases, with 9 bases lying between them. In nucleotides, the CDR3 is TGTGCCAGCAGTAATTTTTATAGCACAGATACGCAGTATTTT. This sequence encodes CASSNFYSTDTQYF.

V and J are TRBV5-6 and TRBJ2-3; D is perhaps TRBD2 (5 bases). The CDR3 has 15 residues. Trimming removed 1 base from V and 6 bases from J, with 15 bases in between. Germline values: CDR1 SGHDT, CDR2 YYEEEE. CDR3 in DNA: TGTGCCAGCAGCTTGAGGTCTGGAGGCGTGGATACGCAGTATTTT. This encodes CASSLRSGGVDTQYF.

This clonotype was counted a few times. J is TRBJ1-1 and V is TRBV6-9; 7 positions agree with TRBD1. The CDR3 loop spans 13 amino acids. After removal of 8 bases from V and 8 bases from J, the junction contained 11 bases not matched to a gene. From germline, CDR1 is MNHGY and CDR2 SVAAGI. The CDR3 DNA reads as TGTGCCAGCTCCACAAGGGGACAGAACGAAGCTTTCTTT. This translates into CASSTRGQNEAFF.